These 24 T cell receptor beta chains share one sample of origin, sequenced in a study of blood T cell repertoires in COVID-19. Produced via immunoSEQ multiplex PCR; TCRdb's table is partial and in-frame only. This sample has roughly 260,000 clones, with roughly nine tenths found just once. Sequencing input: peripheral blood. The receptors derive from a man in his forties who had recovered from COVID-19.

The J gene is TRBJ1-2, the V gene TRBV4-3; D not certain. The CDR3 spans 13 residues. Germline V gene data show CDR1 as LGHNA and CDR2 as YSLEER. The ends were cut back, 0 bases at V and 4 bases at J, with 6 bases in the middle. CDR3 protein: CASSQDTFYGYTF. For the CDR3, the DNA is TGCGCCAGCAGCCAAGACACTTTCTATGGCTACACCTTC.

The rearrangement links TRBV5-4 to TRBJ2-1; TRBD2 matches 14 bases. CDR1 and CDR2 (germline): SGHNT, YYREEE (reference sequence). The CDR3 has 18 amino acids. V gave up 3 bases and J gave up 4 bases; unmatched junction bases: 9. CDR3: CASSSLRLAGGGYNEQFF. DNA of the CDR3: TGTGCCAGCAGCTCCCTAAGACTAGCGGGAGGGGGGTACAATGAGCAGTTCTTC.

The chain is built from TRBV7-6 and TRBJ1-6; 7 positions agree with TRBD1. The CDR3 runs to 16 residues. V lost 1 base and J lost 7; bases outside the gene matches: 7. The germline CDR1 and CDR2 sequences are SGHVS and FNYEAQ. The CDR3 sequence: CASSLDRDRRNSPLHF. CDR3 nucleotides: TGTGCCAGCAGCTTAGATAGGGACAGACGGAATTCACCCCTCCACTTT.

The chain uses TRBV6-5 and TRBJ1-1; the D is unclear. The germline V gene has CDR1 MNHEY and CDR2 SVGAGI. This CDR3 is 14 amino acids long. V was pared by 4 bases and J by 1 base, with 10 bases between. This CDR3 reads CASSFHHQNTEAFF. In DNA, the CDR3 is TGTGCCAGCAGTTTCCATCATCAGAACACTGAAGCTTTCTTT.

The V and J genes are TRBV19 and TRBJ1-5, with 11 bases lining up with TRBD1. V was pared by 9 bases and J by 6 bases, with 10 bases of the junction left unmatched. CDR1 is LNHDA, CDR2 SQIVND, per germline (reference sequence). The CDR3 has 15 amino acids. CDR3 nucleotide sequence: TGTGCCAGCAGCCGGGGACAGGGGGGCAGTCAGCCCCAGCATTTT. It yields the protein CASSRGQGGSQPQHF.

The CDR3 region is CASSQFTGGVRYGPGETQYF. The CDR3 DNA sequence: TGTGCCAGCAGCCAATTCACAGGAGGGGTTAGGTACGGCCCAGGAGAGACCCAGTACTTC. V usage is TRBV14 and J usage is TRBJ2-5; TRBD2 might be the D (6 bases). CDR1 and CDR2 from the germline V gene are SGHDN and FVKESK. V gave up 2 bases and J gave up 4 bases, with 29 bases separating them. The CDR3 consists of 20 residues.

The chain links TRBV6-6 to TRBJ2-1, with a weak D call TRBD2 (5 bases). CDR3 size: 14 residues. With 5 bases removed from V and 2 bases from J, the gap between germline ends came to 10 bases. Germline loops: CDR1 MNHNY, CDR2 SVGAGI (reference sequence). The CDR3 DNA reads TGTGCCAGCAGTGCTACCGGGACCTACAATGAGCAGTTCTTC. Its translation is CASSATGTYNEQFF.

This clone appeared once. The genes are TRBV29-1 and TRBJ2-2; D ambiguous. Germline loops: CDR1 SQVTM, CDR2 ANQGSEA. The V and J ends lost 3 bases and 5 bases respectively, with 10 bases between them. The CDR3 spans 13 residues. The CDR3 sequence is CSVDYFGTGELFF. CDR3 sequence (DNA): TGCAGCGTTGACTATTTCGGTACCGGGGAGCTGTTTTTT.

This clone showed up just once. The chain is built from TRBV11-2 and TRBJ1-2, with D perhaps matching TRBD1 (5 bases). Trimming removed 6 bases at V and 3 bases at J, with 23 bases between. The CDR3 has 17 residues. Germline V gives CDR1 SGHAT, CDR2 FQNNGV. The CDR3 nucleotides are TGTGCCAGCAGTGGGGCAGTGGCACGCCCGAGAGACTATGGCTACACCTTC. The encoded protein is CASSGAVARPRDYGYTF.

The chain carries TRBV19 and TRBJ1-1; 12 bases are a match to TRBD1. V lost 7 bases and J lost 4; bases outside the gene matches: 13. The CDR3 is made up of 17 amino acids. Germline CDR1 and CDR2: LNHDA and SQIVND (reference sequence). CDR3 in DNA: TGTGCCAGTACCGATCGGGGACAGGGGGCCCGGGGCACTGAAGCTTTCTTT. Translated, it gives CASTDRGQGARGTEAFF. Full variable domain (missing parts from reference TRBV19 and TRBJ1-1): DGGITQSPKYLFRKEGQNVTLSCEQNLNHDAMYWYRQDPGQGLRLIYYSQIVNDFQKGDIAEGYSVSREKKESFPLTVTSAQKNPTAFYLCASTDRGQGARGTEAFFGQGTRLTVV.

This clone came up a few times. The rearrangement links TRBV5-6 to TRBJ1-5; 7 bases are a match to TRBD1. This CDR3 comprises 14 residues. From germline, CDR1 is SGHDT and CDR2 YYEEEE. With 1 base clipped from V and 6 bases from J, the junction kept 4 bases outside the gene matches. In nucleotides, the CDR3 is TGTGCCAGCAGCTTGTCAGGGGGAGGTCAGCCCCAGCATTTT. Its translation is CASSLSGGGQPQHF.

The chain employs TRBV19 and TRBJ2-3, with 9 bases that match TRBD1. V shed 10 bases and J 4 bases; nucleotides not matched to a gene: 3. Looked up from germline, CDR1 is LNHDA and CDR2 is SQIVND (reference sequence). This CDR3 region has 12 residues. The CDR3 spells CATDRGSDTQYF. DNA for the CDR3: TGTGCCACGGACAGGGGCTCAGATACGCAGTATTTT. Filled out from reference TRBV19 and TRBJ2-3, the complete variable domain reads DGGITQSPKYLFRKEGQNVTLSCEQNLNHDAMYWYRQDPGQGLRLIYYSQIVNDFQKGDIAEGYSVSREKKESFPLTVTSAQKNPTAFYLCATDRGSDTQYFGPGTRLTVL.

The chain recombines TRBV6-2 or TRBV6-3 with TRBJ2-5; D is perhaps TRBD1 (6 bases). V was cut by 5 bases and J by 5 bases, with 15 bases left in between. The germline gives CDR1 MNHEY, CDR2 SVGEGT. The CDR3 runs 14 residues. The DNA of the CDR3 is TGTGCCAGCAGTCGCTTCAGGGGCCGGGAGACCCAGTACTTC. Amino acids: CASSRFRGRETQYF.

V is TRBV6-5 and J is TRBJ1-1; maybe TRBD1 (5 bases). The CDR3 loop spans 12 amino acids. V was cut by 7 bases and J by 6 bases, with 12 bases left in between. Germline CDR1 is MNHEY and CDR2 is SVGAGI. The CDR3 nucleotides read TGTGCCAGCACCCAGGGTGGGTCTGAAGCTTTCTTT. It is translated as CASTQGGSEAFF.

The chain employs TRBV5-1 and TRBJ2-7; a weak D match, TRBD2 (6 bases). V was trimmed by 5 bases and J by 3 bases, leaving 15 bases between them. Germline assignment: CDR1 SGHRS and CDR2 YFSETQ. This CDR3 comprises 14 residues. CDR3 protein: CASSTFLRGYEQYF. CDR3 nucleotides: TGCGCCAGCAGTACTTTCCTGCGGGGCTACGAGCAGTACTTC.

This clone was recorded only once. CDR3 protein: CASSTRTGELFF. CDR3 nucleotides: TGTGCCAGCAGTACACGTACCGGGGAGCTGTTTTTT. The gene calls are TRBV2 and TRBJ2-2; D is uncertain. Germline V gives CDR1 SNHLY, CDR2 FYNNEI. This CDR3 contains 12 residues. Trimming cost V 5 bases and J 5 bases, with 6 bases left between them.

The V and J genes are TRBV7-9 and TRBJ1-1; 8 nucleotides agree with TRBD1. The CDR3 totals 13 residues. From germline, CDR1 is SEHNR and CDR2 FQNEAQ (reference sequence). After removal of 7 bases from V and 2 bases from J, the junction contained 3 bases not matched to a gene. The CDR3 DNA reads TGTGCCAGCACAGGGGGCCTTAACACTGAAGCTTTCTTT. Translation gives CASTGGLNTEAFF.

The rearrangement uses TRBV3-1 (or the pseudogene TRBV3-2) and TRBJ1-5; tentatively, D is TRBD1 (5 bases). Trimming removed 6 bases from V and 3 bases from J, with 12 bases in between. This CDR3 has 14 amino acids. Germline V gives CDR1 LGHDT, CDR2 YNNKEL (reference sequence). The CDR3 loop is CASSHDSYNQPQHF. The CDR3 region has the DNA TGTGCCAGCAGTCATGACAGTTACAATCAGCCCCAGCATTTT.

This rearrangement joins TRBV7-6 to TRBJ2-3; D possibly corresponds to TRBD1 (5 bases). V was shortened by 0 bases and J by 2 bases, with 9 bases between the two germline ends. This CDR3 comprises 15 residues. Germline assignment: CDR1 SGHVS and CDR2 FNYEAQ. The chain's CDR3 is CASSLADGHTDTQYF. The CDR3 coding sequence is TGTGCCAGCAGCTTAGCCGACGGACACACAGATACGCAGTATTTT.

For this clone: The junction shows a germline mismatch at one end, possibly a read error. The gene calls are TRBV3-1 (or the pseudogene TRBV3-2) and TRBJ2-5; 10 nucleotides align to TRBD1. This CDR3 spans 12 amino acids. CDR1 and CDR2 from the germline V gene are LGHDT and YNNKEL (reference sequence). The CDR3 nucleotides are TGTGCCAGCAACCAAGGGACGGGACAGGGGAACTTC. Translated, it gives CASNQGTGQGNF.

The CDR3 nucleotides are TGTGCCAGTAGTATCTTGGGGCAGCACTCCTACGAGCAGTACTTC. This codes for CASSILGQHSYEQYF. The chain is built from TRBV19 and TRBJ2-7, with D possibly being TRBD1 (5 bases). The CDR3 length is 15 residues. Looked up from germline, CDR1 is LNHDA and CDR2 is SQIVND (reference sequence). Trimming took off 3 bases at V and 0 bases at J, with 12 bases between the two ends.

J is TRBJ2-1 and V is TRBV11-2, with TRBD2 matching 9 bases. The CDR3 consists of 16 residues. The junction had 8 bases not matched to a gene; V was cut back by 4 bases and J by 4 bases. Per the germline V gene, CDR1 is SGHAT and CDR2 is FQNNGV. The CDR3 spells CASSSFPTSGYNEQFF. As DNA, the CDR3 is TGTGCCAGCAGCTCCTTTCCGACTAGCGGATACAATGAGCAGTTCTTC.

The chain recombines TRBV27 with TRBJ2-3; a possible D gene is TRBD2 (6 bases). With 1 base removed from V and 4 bases from J, the gap between germline ends came to 9 bases. Germline V gives CDR1 MNHEY, CDR2 SMNVEV (reference sequence). The CDR3 sequence is 14 residues long. The CDR3 region is CASSLWRDPDTQYF. The CDR3 DNA follows: TGTGCCAGCAGTTTATGGCGGGACCCAGATACGCAGTATTTT.

This sequence joins TRBV5-4 and TRBJ2-7, with 7 bases aligning to TRBD2. Looked up from germline, CDR1 is SGHNT and CDR2 is YYREEE (reference sequence). The ends lost 0 bases at V and 7 bases at J; junction bases unmatched: 13. There are 16 residues in the CDR3. CDR3: CASSLESGVVGREQYF. The CDR3 coding sequence is TGTGCCAGCAGCTTGGAGAGCGGGGTAGTAGGAAGAGAGCAGTACTTC.